This TCR beta chain was identified during a study of cytotoxic CD8 clonotypes in ibrutinib-treated CLL. Study summary: By median about 69 months, roughly twelve had progressed and approximately 15 stayed remitted; responses had been 2 complete and roughly 25 partial. Study-wide results and limits: The public clonotypes identified were infrequent and showed contraction or stability on treatment. Clonality at baseline surpassed age-matched healthy donors and tracked circulating CD8+ T-cell counts.

Comments on this clone: Its antigen is not identified.

Germline V lookup: CDR1 MNHEY, CDR2 SMNVEV (reference sequence). V lost 0 bases to trimming and J lost 1 base, with 12 bases between them. This CDR3 is built from 16 residues. Sequencing was performed with immunoSEQ multiplex PCR; in TCRdb, only in-frame clones are kept and a portion is missing. The sample contains tens of thousands of clones, roughly nine tenths of which appear only once. The starting material was PBMCs, obtained after 12 months of ibrutinib treatment. The J gene is TRBJ1-1, the V gene TRBV27, with D hard to call. The TCR sequence derives from a human donor with chronic lymphocytic leukemia. In DNA, the CDR3 is TGTGCCAGCAGTTTATCGATAATAGAGAGGAACACTGAAGCTTTCTTT. Translated: CASSLSIIERNTEAFF.